This T cell receptor (beta chain) was profiled in a study of T-cell memory formation after mild COVID-19. TCRdb passed the 5' RACE reads through MiXCR, listing each CDR3 protein once. Among approximately 150,000 distinct CDR3 sequences listed, about 14% were seen once. The germline gives CDR1 SNHLY, CDR2 FYNNEI. CDR3 length: 14 residues. V lost 5 bases and J lost 1, with 11 bases in between. Notes on the study in general: Among CD4+ contracting clones, most were CM and EM, and CD8+ ones EMRA.

As regards this clonotype: The antigen is undetermined.

V gene TRBV2 combines with J gene TRBJ1-1, with D unclear. Input material: PBMCs or a T cell subset sorted from them (not recorded which). This sequence was found in an adult woman who had mild COVID-19 (a few samples of this study predate the infection). Cell type and time point are not known. This chain's CDR3 is CASSPWRSNTEAFF. The CDR3 nucleotides are TGTGCCAGCAGTCCTTGGAGGTCGAACACTGAAGCTTTCTTT. The full variable domain, its missing parts supplied by reference TRBV2 and TRBJ1-1, is EPEVTQTPSHQVTQMGQEVILRCVPISNHLYFYWYRQILGQKVEFLVSFYNNEISEKSEIFDDQFSVERPDGSNFTLKIRSTKLEDSAMYFCASSPWRSNTEAFFGQGTRLTVV.